This T cell receptor beta chain was recorded in a study of patients and donors after allogeneic stem cell transplantation. From the RT-PCR reads, TCRdb called clonotypes with MiXCR, one entry per CDR3 protein. In the table there are about 960,000 distinct CDR3 sequences, about a sixth of which are singletons. Material for sequencing was blood, either unsorted or a sorted T cell fraction (not recorded which). The TCR comes from a human donor who was either an allogeneic HSCT recipient or a stem cell or donor lymphocyte infusion donor (not recorded which). It is not recorded whose cells these are; they may come from a transplant donor.

The CDR3 spells CASRRINPGLRDNEQFF. For the CDR3, the DNA is TGTGCCAGCAGGCGCATTAACCCCGGGCTTCGGGACAATGAGCAGTTCTTC. J is TRBJ2-1 and V is TRBV7-2; D is unclear. Trimming took off 6 bases at V and 5 bases at J, with 23 bases between the two ends. The CDR3 has 17 residues. Germline V lookup: CDR1 SGHTA, CDR2 FQGNSA. Together with reference TRBV7-2 and TRBJ2-1, the CDR3 gives the full variable domain: GAGVSQSPSNKVTEKGKDVELRCDPISGHTALYWYRQSLGQGLEFLIYFQGNSAPDKSGLPSDRFSAERTGGSVSTLTIQRTQQEDSAVYLCASRRINPGLRDNEQFFGPGTRLTVL.